This record looks at one T cell receptor (beta chain) sequence and its context. Here immunoSEQ multiplex PCR was the method, and the copy in TCRdb shows in-frame clones only, minus some. Among approximately 170,000 clones listed, under 95% were seen once. These data belong to a study of blood T cell repertoires in COVID-19. The germline V gene has CDR1 SGHKS and CDR2 YYEKEE (reference sequence). Trimming took 0 bases from V and 5 from J, leaving 12 bases between them. The CDR3 runs to 14 residues. This TCR was recovered from a man aged 18 to 30 with COVID-19, enrolled during active disease. What was sequenced was peripheral blood. The genes are TRBV5-5 and TRBJ2-7; D not certain. The CDR3 DNA is TGTGCCAGCAGCTTGGGTGCCTACGCGAACGAGCAGTACTTC. This sequence encodes CASSLGAYANEQYF. Full variable domain (outside the CDR3, taken from reference TRBV5-5 and TRBJ2-7): DAGVTQSPTHLIKTRGQQVTLRCSPISGHKSVSWYQQVLGQGPQFIFQYYEKEERGRGNFPDRFSARQFPNYSSELNVNALLLGDSALYLCASSLGAYANEQYFGPGTRLTVT.